The clone carrying this T cell receptor (beta chain) occurred a few times. Its antigen is unidentified. TCRdb passed the 5' RACE reads through MiXCR, listing each CDR3 protein once. The sample has approximately 240,000 distinct CDR3 sequences, approximately 16% seen once; the top ten hold about 3.5%. Looked up from germline, CDR1 is MNHEY and CDR2 is SVGEGT. The CDR3 runs to 13 residues. V lost 7 bases and J 0 bases, leaving 9 bases between the germline ends. These data come from a study of T-cell memory formation after mild COVID-19. Study-wide points: Mainly CM and EM harbored the contracting CD4+ clones; mainly EMRA harbored the CD8+ ones. Contracting clones from day 15 to 85 showed balanced CD4/CD8; later expanders favored CD4+. The study detected some responding clones in pre-infection memory, suggesting cross-reactive memory joined.

The specimen was PBMCs or a T cell subset sorted from them (not recorded which). This sequence was found in a man aged 18 to 35 who had mild COVID-19 (a few samples of this study predate the infection). Cell type and time point are not known. The rearrangement links TRBV6-2 or TRBV6-3 to TRBJ2-5, with D possibly matching TRBD1 (5 bases). CDR3 nucleotide sequence: TGTGCCAGCAAAGGGGCCAACCAAGAGACCCAGTACTTC. This codes for CASKGANQETQYF.